These T cell receptor beta chains were read from a single sample in a study of long-term antiretroviral therapy in people with HIV. The protocol was immunoSEQ multiplex PCR, while the TCRdb copy is restricted to in-frame clones and leaves out a portion. The sample carries about 43,000 clones, 94% recorded once. The sample consisted of unsorted PBMCs, taken approximately 9.5 years after starting antiretroviral therapy. Source of these receptors: a man aged 25-45 years with HIV. CDR3s include the opening cysteine and the closing phenylalanine or tryptophan. Each record gives: J gene, clone size, D gene, V gene, CDR3 DNA, CDR3 protein. D genes are given only for firm matches. Some rows have no size entry. The others give once, few or many, or a class for an expanded clone.

TRBJ2-3,-,TRBD2,TRBV6-1,TGTGCCAGCAGTGAACCAACTACTTCCCGGGGGGGCCTTAGTACTACGCAGTATTTT,CASSEPTTSRGGLSTTQYF
TRBJ1-4,-,-,TRBV21-1,TGTGCCAGCAGCAAAGAAAAACTGTTTTTT,CASSKEKLFF
TRBJ1-1,-,TRBD1,TRBV7-7,TGTGCTAGCAGCCCGTTCAGGGAGGGGGCGGTCACTGAAGCTTTCTTT,CASSPFREGAVTEAFF
TRBJ2-3,-,-,TRBV11-2,TGTGCCAGCAGCTTAGACTTAGACCTCTCCGGTACGCAGTATTTT,CASSLDLDLSGTQYF
TRBJ2-1,-,TRBD2,TRBV7-9,TGTGCCAGCAGCCCCCCTAGCGGGGACAATGAGCAGTTCTTC,CASSPPSGDNEQFF
TRBJ1-6,-,TRBD1,TRBV11-1,TGTGCCAGCAGCTTCTGGCGGACAGGAGGAAATTCACCCCTCCACTTT,CASSFWRTGGNSPLHF
TRBJ2-1,-,TRBD1,TRBV5-4,TGTGCCAGCAGCTTGGCCGGGACAGGGGTAGGGGAGCAGTTCTTC,CASSLAGTGVGEQFF
TRBJ2-4,-,TRBD2,TRBV2,TGTGCCAGCAGAGAGATGCGGGGGGAAGCCAAAAACATTCAGTACTTC,CASREMRGEAKNIQYF
TRBJ2-1,-,-,TRBV7-9,TGTGCCAGCAGCTTAGAGTTGTCTGAGCAGTTCTTC,CASSLELSEQFF
TRBJ1-2,-,TRBD1,TRBV5-1,TGCGCCAGCAGCCGGGACAGCCCTAACTATGGCTACACCTTC,CASSRDSPNYGYTF
TRBJ1-1,-,-,TRBV28,TGTGCCAGCAGTCCCTTTCGGGGGGGGGACACTGAAGCTTTCTTT,CASSPFRGGDTEAFF
TRBJ2-1,once,TRBD2,TRBV5-1,TGCGCCAGCAGCGAACTAGCGGGGGTGAATGAGCAGTTCTTC,CASSELAGVNEQFF
TRBJ2-1,-,-,TRBV5-1,TGCGCCAGTACGGTGGACAAACCATACAATGAGCAGTTCTTC,CASTVDKPYNEQFF
TRBJ1-3,-,-,TRBV27,TGTGCCAGCAGACGAACAGGGTCTGGAAACACCATATATTTT,CASRRTGSGNTIYF
TRBJ2-1,-,TRBD2,TRBV11-2,TGTGCCAGCAGCGCCGAAAGCGGGGGGCACCTCAATGAGCAGTTCTTC,CASSAESGGHLNEQFF
TRBJ2-2,-,-,TRBV7-2,TGTGCCAGCAGCTTCCTACACACCGGGGAGCTGTTTTTT,CASSFLHTGELFF
TRBJ2-2,-,TRBD1,TRBV15,TGTGCCACCAGCAGAAGAACAGGGGGATTATACACCGGGGAGCTGTTTTTT,CATSRRTGGLYTGELFF
TRBJ1-2,-,-,TRBV4-2,TGTGCCAGCAGCCAAGATTCGAGTCGGAGGCTCTATGGCTACACCTTC,CASSQDSSRRLYGYTF
TRBJ1-2,-,-,TRBV29-1,TGCAGCGTTGCCCGGGTATCGGACTATGGCTACACCTTC,CSVARVSDYGYTF
TRBJ2-1,-,TRBD2,TRBV9,TGTGCCAGCAGCAGACTAGCGGCAGGGGGCAATGAGCAGTTCTTC,CASSRLAAGGNEQFF
TRBJ2-7,-,-,TRBV11-3,TGTGCCAGCAGCCCCACCGGGGACTACGAGCAGTACTTC,CASSPTGDYEQYF
TRBJ1-1,-,TRBD1,TRBV5-1,TGCGCCAGCAGCACGGACAGGGGGGGGAGTAACACTGAAGCTTTCTTT,CASSTDRGGSNTEAFF
TRBJ1-1,once,-,TRBV6-5,TGTGCCAGCAGTCTGGGGGGGGCGAACACTGAAGCTTTCTTT,CASSLGGANTEAFF
TRBJ1-2,-,TRBD1,TRBV28,TGTGCCAGCAGATTGCCGGGACAGGGACTTTATGGCTACACCTTC,CASRLPGQGLYGYTF
TRBJ2-1,few,-,TRBV14,TGTGCCAGCAGCCAAGGGTGGGAACCGTTATCCGATGAGCAGTTCTTC,CASSQGWEPLSDEQFF
TRBJ1-1,-,-,TRBV6-1,TGTGCCAGCAGCTATCCTGGGATGGGGGCTGAAGCTTTCTTT,CASSYPGMGAEAFF
TRBJ1-5,-,-,TRBV5-8,TGTGCCAGCAGCTTACGGGGGAATCAGCCCCAGCATTTT,CASSLRGNQPQHF
TRBJ1-2,-,-,TRBV7-3,TGTGCCAGCAGCTTATCATGGGGTGATGGCTACACCTTC,CASSLSWGDGYTF
TRBJ2-5,-,TRBD1,TRBV5-1,TGCGCCAGCACCATCATTGGGGGCAGGGGGGAGACCCAGTACTTC,CASTIIGGRGETQYF
TRBJ2-4,-,-,TRBV4-1,TGCGCCAGCAGCCCCTCGGAGGGGGAGATAGCCAAAAACATTCAGTACTTC,CASSPSEGEIAKNIQYF
TRBJ1-3,-,-,TRBV6-5,TGTGCCAGCAGTGCGGCAGGGTCTGGAAACACCATATATTTT,CASSAAGSGNTIYF
TRBJ1-6,-,-,TRBV7-9,TGTGCCAGCAGCCCAGGGTATCTAGGTTATAATTCACCCCTCCACTTT,CASSPGYLGYNSPLHF
TRBJ2-5,once,TRBD1,TRBV11-2,TGTGCCAGCAGCCTACGAGGGACAGTACAAGAGACCCAGTACTTC,CASSLRGTVQETQYF
TRBJ2-5,-,TRBD2,TRBV7-6,TGTGCCAGCAGCCCATTGAGCGGGGGAGTAGTGATAGGAGAGACCCAGTACTTC,CASSPLSGGVVIGETQYF
TRBJ2-2,-,-,TRBV11-3,TGTGCCAGCAGCTTAGACGGCTTAGGAGCGAACACCGGGGAGCTGTTTTTT,CASSLDGLGANTGELFF
TRBJ1-1,once,-,TRBV30,TGTGCCTGGAGTGAACCAGGAGTGGAAGCTTTCTTT,CAWSEPGVEAFF
TRBJ2-3,-,TRBD1,TRBV10-2,TGCGCCAGCAGGGACAGGACCACAGATACGCAGTATTTT,CASRDRTTDTQYF
TRBJ1-5,-,-,TRBV7-8,TGTGCCAGCAGTAGCAGGGGCCGGAATCAGCCCCAGCATTTT,CASSSRGRNQPQHF
TRBJ1-5,-,TRBD1,TRBV6-1,TGTGCCAGCAGTGATTTGGGACAGGTGGGAAGAAGCAATCAGCCCCAGCATTTT,CASSDLGQVGRSNQPQHF
TRBJ1-1,-,-,TRBV28,TGTGCCAGCACCCTATCGCTTTACACTGAAGCTTTCTTT,CASTLSLYTEAFF
TRBJ1-1,-,-,TRBV5-5,TGTGCCAGCAGCTTCAGTGTGGGGCAGATGAACACTGAAGCTTTCTTT,CASSFSVGQMNTEAFF
TRBJ1-4,-,TRBD1,TRBV5-1,TGCGCCAGCAGCTTGGAAGGGACAGGGGGGGAAAAACTGTTTTTT,CASSLEGTGGEKLFF
TRBJ1-1,-,-,TRBV6-1,TGTGCCAGCACTAAGGGAGGGGTGAACACTGAAGCTTTCTTT,CASTKGGVNTEAFF
TRBJ2-3,-,-,TRBV19,TGTGCCAGTAGTTTTGGCGGGAGCACAGATACGCAGTATTTT,CASSFGGSTDTQYF
TRBJ2-1,-,-,TRBV7-3,TGTGCCAGCAGCTTGGAGGTTGGGAATGAGCAGTTCTTC,CASSLEVGNEQFF
TRBJ2-5,-,TRBD1,TRBV5-1,TGCGCCAGCAGCTTATTGGGGACAGACCAAGAGACCCAGTACTTC,CASSLLGTDQETQYF
TRBJ2-5,-,TRBD2,TRBV2,TGTGCCAGCAGTGAAACAGGCGGGGGGGCCGGTGAGACCCAGTACTTC,CASSETGGGAGETQYF
TRBJ2-6,-,-,TRBV19,TGTGCCAGTAGTATAAGTATGGACTCTGGGGCCAACGTCCTGACTTTC,CASSISMDSGANVLTF